The sequence of this TCR beta chain was determined in a study of Ad26.COV2.S vaccination and SARS-CoV-2 variants. V was clipped by 9 bases and J by 6 bases, with 14 bases between them. The CDR3 consists of 12 residues. Germline CDR1 KGHDR, CDR2 SFDVKD. TCRdb's copy holds only in-frame clones and misses some; the assay was immunoSEQ multiplex PCR. The sample gives roughly 270,000 clones, over 75% of which show up once; about 3.1% is in the top ten. The table lists this clone with a few counts. Treatment noted: 15 to 20 received Ad26.COV2.S at low or high dose, single or two shots; 5 received placebo; per-sample allocation not given. Samples came from day 63 after the first vaccine or placebo injection.

The specimen comprised peripheral blood, sampled in a trial of Ad26.COV2.S vaccine versus placebo. This receptor was obtained from a person between 18 and 59 years old who received the Ad26.COV2.S COVID-19 vaccine or a placebo. V gene TRBV24-1 combines with J gene TRBJ2-7, with a possible D match to TRBD1 (6 bases). CDR3 in amino acids: CATSSGVGEQYF. The DNA for the CDR3 is TGTGCCACCTCCTCAGGGGTAGGCGAGCAGTACTTC.